This TCR beta chain was observed in a study of blood T cell repertoires in COVID-19. On the study more broadly: Samples came from the United States, Italy and Spain, spanning acute and convalescent COVID-19.

Recovered participants had two consecutive negative NP/OP PCR tests, healthcare professional clearance, or symptom resolution. TCRdb's table, derived via immunoSEQ multiplex PCR, lists solely in-frame clones and lacks some. The sample includes approximately 500,000 clones, roughly 88% of them seen just once. This clone came up once. The V gene's germline CDR1 is SGHAT and CDR2 FQNNGV. V was cut by 4 bases and J by 3 bases, with 4 bases left in between. This CDR3 has 11 amino acids. The sequenced material came from PBMCs or T cells enriched from blood (not recorded which). The clonotype comes from a middle-aged woman who had recovered from COVID-19. This sequence joins TRBV11-2 and TRBJ2-7, with D unclear. CDR3 sequence reads: CASSYGYEQYF. In DNA form, the CDR3 reads TGTGCCAGCAGCTACGGCTACGAGCAGTACTTC.